This entry is about one TCR beta chain. What it recognizes is unknown. The data were taken from a study of response to subunit inactivated influenza vaccine. Study-wide results and caveats: Only a handful of new T cells, the authors suggested, are recruited with each seasonal influenza vaccination.

TCRdb itself ran the RT-PCR reads through MiXCR, one entry per CDR3 protein. Here the sample spans roughly 460,000 distinct CDR3 sequences, 9.5% to 12% being singletons. CDR3 length: 15 residues. The trim removed 0 bases at V and 5 bases at J, leaving 6 bases unmatched. Germline V gene sequence: CDR1 SGHRS, CDR2 YFSETQ. The receptor comes from a man in his fifties who received an inactivated influenza vaccine. Sequencing used PBMCs from blood, obtained roughly 45 days after vaccination. This chain uses TRBV5-1 with TRBJ2-7; 9 bases line up with TRBD2. DNA of the CDR3: TGCGCCAGCAGCTTGGGACCGGGACTAGCCAACGAGCAGTACTTC. Translating it yields CASSLGPGLANEQYF. Variable domain in full (rest from reference TRBV5-1 and TRBJ2-7): KAGVTQTPRYLIKTRGQQVTLSCSPISGHRSVSWYQQTPGQGLQFLFEYFSETQRNKGNFPGRFSGRQFSNSRSEMNVSTLELGDSALYLCASSLGPGLANEQYFGPGTRLTVT.